Listed below are T cell receptor beta chains from one sample, sequenced in a study of cytomegalovirus exposure and HLA in healthy donors. Repertoires were generated with immunoSEQ multiplex PCR, while TCRdb's copy carries only in-frame clones and drops some. Here the sample spans about 79,000 clones, 80% to 95% being singletons. Sequencing input: PBMCs. These receptors all come from a woman in her twenties or thirties in good health and CMV-seronegative. Both conserved end residues are part of each CDR3. The order of the fields is clone size, V gene, J gene, D gene, CDR3 protein, CDR3 DNA. The D gene is left open where the match is weak. Not all rows give a size; the values are once, few, many and, for expanded clones, a class.

>once|TRBV19|TRBJ2-5|TRBD1
CASAGTAQETQYF
TGTGCCAGCGCAGGGACAGCCCAAGAGACCCAGTACTTC
>.|TRBV15|TRBJ2-1|TRBD1
CATSRVGTGSNEQFF
TGTGCCACCAGCAGAGTTGGGACAGGGAGTAATGAGCAGTTCTTC
>.|TRBV7-2|TRBJ1-1|TRBD1
CASSAPGQGIGQGTEAFF
TGTGCCAGCAGCGCTCCGGGACAGGGAATAGGACAGGGCACTGAAGCTTTCTTT
>once|TRBV5-1|TRBJ2-3|TRBD2
CASSRRTSGGAADTQYF
TGCGCCAGCAGCCGCCGGACTAGCGGGGGGGCCGCAGATACGCAGTATTTT
>.|TRBV5-1|TRBJ1-2|.
CASGSGYDLNGYTF
TGCGCCAGCGGATCGGGGTACGATCTTAATGGCTACACCTTC
>.|TRBV7-6|TRBJ2-5|.
CASSPGQNQETQYF
TGTGCCAGCAGCCCCGGACAGAACCAAGAGACCCAGTACTTC
>few|TRBV9|TRBJ2-7|.
CASSVTGAGYEQYF
TGTGCCAGCAGCGTCACAGGGGCGGGATACGAGCAGTACTTC
>.|TRBV28|TRBJ1-2|TRBD1
CASWGQVFQNLYGYTF
TGTGCCAGCTGGGGACAGGTATTCCAGAACTTGTATGGCTACACCTTC
>few|TRBV5-1|TRBJ2-7|.
CASSLQGTYEQYF
TGCGCCAGCAGCTTGCAGGGAACCTACGAGCAGTACTTC
>once|TRBV9|TRBJ2-2|.
CASSGHRDTGELFF
TGTGCCAGCAGCGGCCACAGGGATACCGGGGAGCTGTTTTTT
>.|TRBV9|TRBJ2-2|.
CASSVGGLNTGELFF
TGTGCCAGCAGCGTAGGAGGGCTGAACACCGGGGAGCTGTTTTTT
>.|TRBV28|TRBJ1-4|TRBD1
CASSLGQGKLFF
TGTGCCAGCAGTTTGGGACAGGGAAAACTGTTTTTT
>.|TRBV30|TRBJ2-3|.
CAWSVGGASDTQYF
TGTGCCTGGAGTGTTGGGGGGGCCTCAGATACGCAGTATTTT
>.|TRBV7-2|TRBJ2-4|.
CASSLISQAKNIQYF
TGTGCCAGCAGCTTAATCTCACAAGCCAAAAACATTCAGTACTTC
>.|TRBV15|TRBJ2-5|TRBD2
CATSRRTSGEETQYF
TGTGCCACCAGCAGGAGGACTAGCGGGGAGGAGACCCAGTACTTC
>.|TRBV6-6|TRBJ1-1|.
CASSPDSSLNTEAFF
TGTGCCAGCAGCCCCGACAGTTCCCTGAACACTGAAGCTTTCTTT